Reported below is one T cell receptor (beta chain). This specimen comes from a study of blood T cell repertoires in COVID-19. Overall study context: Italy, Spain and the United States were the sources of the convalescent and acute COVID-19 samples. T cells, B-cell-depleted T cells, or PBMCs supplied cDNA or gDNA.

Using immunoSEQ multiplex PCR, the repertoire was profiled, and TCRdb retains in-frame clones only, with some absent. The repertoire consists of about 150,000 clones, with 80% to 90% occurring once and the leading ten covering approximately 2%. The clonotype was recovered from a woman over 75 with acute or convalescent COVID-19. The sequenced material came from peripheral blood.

CDR3 region: CASSLGGQGNYNEQFF. CDR3 bases: TGTGCCAGCAGCTTAGGGGGACAGGGGAACTACAATGAGCAGTTCTTC. The gene calls are TRBV7-2 and TRBJ2-1; 10 nucleotides match TRBD1. CDR1 SGHTA and CDR2 FQGNSA come from the germline V gene. The CDR3 runs to 16 residues. J lost 3 bases, V lost 1 base, and 3 bases had no gene match. Full variable domain (rest looked up from reference TRBV7-2 and TRBJ2-1): GAGVSQSPSNKVTEKGKDVELRCDPISGHTALYWYRQSLGQGLEFLIYFQGNSAPDKSGLPSDRFSAERTGGSVSTLTIQRTQQEDSAVYLCASSLGGQGNYNEQFFGPGTRLTVL.